Presented here are 30 T cell receptor beta chains from one specimen sequenced in a study of blood T cell repertoires in COVID-19. Some clones are missing from TCRdb's copy, which holds only in-frame ones; the method was immunoSEQ multiplex PCR. The sample records some 49,000 clones, approximately 93% being singletons. Sequencing was done on a sample of peripheral blood. The receptors derive from a man aged 55 to 70 with COVID-19, enrolled during active disease.

This CDR3 is CASSQEIVGTGDNEQYF. The CDR3 nucleotides read TGTGCCAGCAGCCAAGAGATCGTTGGGACAGGGGACAACGAGCAGTACTTC. The chain has TRBV14 and TRBJ2-7; TRBD1 agrees at 10 bases. J lost 5 bases, V lost 0 bases, and 10 bases had no gene match. The CDR3 is made up of 17 amino acids. Germline lookup yields CDR1 SGHDN and CDR2 FVKESK.

This clone turned up a few times. V usage is TRBV10-3 and J usage is TRBJ1-5; possibly TRBD1 for D (6 bases). The CDR3 has 16 residues. The V gene's germline CDR1 is ENHRY and CDR2 SYGVKD. V was cut by 0 bases and J by 2 bases, with 11 bases left in between. Written as DNA, the CDR3 is TGTGCCATCAGTGAGTCGGCGGGGGCGGGCAATCAGCCCCAGCATTTT. Its translation: CAISESAGAGNQPQHF.

The CDR3 here is CASSFPGRDTNEKLFF. In nucleotides, the CDR3 is TGTGCCAGCAGCTTCCCGGGCCGGGATACTAATGAAAAACTGTTTTTT. This chain uses TRBV7-2 with TRBJ1-4; D remains ambiguous. The CDR3 length is 16 residues. Germline V CDR1 and CDR2: SGHTA, FQGNSA. Trimming shortened V by 3 bases and J by 2 bases, and 13 bases separated the two germline ends.

The chain employs TRBV7-9 and TRBJ1-1, with D hard to call. The V end lost 5 bases, the J end lost 0 bases, and 4 bases lay between the germline ends. The CDR3 length is 12 residues. Germline V gene sequence: CDR1 SEHNR, CDR2 FQNEAQ (reference sequence). CDR3 amino acids: CASSQMNTEAFF. DNA for the CDR3: TGTGCCAGCAGCCAGATGAACACTGAAGCTTTCTTT.

The rearrangement joins TRBV30 to TRBJ1-3; possible D gene TRBD1, 6 bases. This CDR3 is built from 14 residues. Germline V gene data show CDR1 as GTSNPN and CDR2 as SVGIG (reference sequence). Trimming took 2 bases from V and 4 from J, leaving 12 bases between them. The chain's CDR3 is CAWSRGGYGNTIYF. Here the CDR3 DNA reads TGTGCCTGGAGTCGTGGGGGCTACGGAAACACCATATATTTT.

In DNA, the CDR3 is TGTGCCAGTAGTCCGGACAGGGTGAACACTGAAGCTTTCTTT. It is translated as CASSPDRVNTEAFF. This sequence joins TRBV19 and TRBJ1-1, with TRBD1 matching over 8 bases. The CDR3 sequence is 14 residues long. Germline assignment: CDR1 LNHDA and CDR2 SQIVND (reference sequence). The J segment lost 0 bases and the V segment lost 5 bases, leaving 2 bases of the junction unmatched.

The chain recombines TRBV19 with TRBJ2-7, with TRBD1 identical over 10 bases. In germline, CDR1 is LNHDA, CDR2 SQIVND (reference sequence). This CDR3 comprises 16 residues. J was trimmed by 3 bases and V by 8 bases; bases with no gene match: 13. The CDR3 DNA reads TGTGCCAGTTCTGCGGGACAGGGGCGGGCTAACTACGAGCAGTACTTC. Translated: CASSAGQGRANYEQYF. Full variable domain (remainder filled in from reference TRBV19 and TRBJ2-7): DGGITQSPKYLFRKEGQNVTLSCEQNLNHDAMYWYRQDPGQGLRLIYYSQIVNDFQKGDIAEGYSVSREKKESFPLTVTSAQKNPTAFYLCASSAGQGRANYEQYFGPGTRLTVT.

The V call is TRBV21-1, the J call TRBJ1-1; the DNA was not compared with TRBD1, the D call given in the table. TRBV21-1 is a known pseudogene. The CDR3 runs 15 residues. CDR3 residues: CASSKADRGQPEAFF. The CDR3 DNA reads as TGTGCCAGCAGCAAAGCGGACAGGGGGCAGCCTGAAGCTTTCTTT.

The rearrangement links TRBV21-1 to TRBJ2-6; TRBD2 is taken as the D call from the table, unchecked against the DNA. TRBV21-1 is a documented pseudogene. CDR3 length: 21 amino acids. CDR3 DNA: TGTGCCAGCAGCAAAGCCCAAACTAGCGGGACCACTCTCTCTGGGGCCAACGTCCTGACTTTC. It specifies CASSKAQTSGTTLSGANVLTF.

The V and J genes are TRBV19 and TRBJ2-5; 7 nucleotides match TRBD2. Germline CDR1 reads LNHDA; CDR2 reads SQIVND (reference sequence). CDR3 size: 14 residues. V lost 1 base to trimming and J lost 4 bases; unmatched junction nucleotides: 3. The CDR3 here is CASSIGGRGETQYF. The CDR3 bases are TGTGCCAGTAGTATAGGGGGGAGGGGAGAGACCCAGTACTTC.

J is TRBJ1-1 and V is TRBV5-4; possible D gene TRBD1, 5 bases. V gave up 1 base and J gave up 4 bases, with 8 bases separating them. The CDR3 runs to 13 residues. CDR1 and CDR2 (germline): SGHNT, YYREEE (reference sequence). CDR3 in amino acids: CASSLSGGTEAFF. CDR3 in DNA: TGTGCCAGCAGCTTGTCGGGGGGCACTGAAGCTTTCTTT.

Written as DNA, the CDR3 is TGTGCCAGCAGCTGGGGGACAGGGGTTAGCAATCAGCCCCAGCATTTT. Its protein is CASSWGTGVSNQPQHF. The J gene is TRBJ1-5, the V gene TRBV5-5; TRBD1 matches at 10 bases. Germline V lookup: CDR1 SGHKS, CDR2 YYEKEE (reference sequence). This CDR3 region has 16 residues. The V gene end was trimmed by 3 bases and the J gene end by 0 bases; junction bases not matched to a gene: 3.

This clone was detected only a few times. The V and J genes are TRBV27 and TRBJ2-1; 8 nucleotides agree with TRBD2. Trimming at V came to 3 bases and at J to 3 bases, leaving 7 bases not matched to a gene. CDR1 is MNHEY and CDR2 is SMNVEV in the germline V gene (reference sequence). CDR3 length: 16 amino acids. The CDR3 loop is CASSFPSGRGYNEQFF. CDR3 DNA sequence: TGTGCCAGCAGTTTCCCCAGCGGGAGAGGCTACAATGAGCAGTTCTTC.

The chain uses TRBV11-2 and TRBJ2-5; 11 bases line up with TRBD1. The trim removed 4 bases at V and 4 bases at J, leaving 5 bases unmatched. CDR1 and CDR2 (germline): SGHAT, FQNNGV. The CDR3 runs 15 residues. For the CDR3, the DNA is TGTGCCAGCAGCTCAAGGACAGGGGGCGGAGAGACCCAGTACTTC. Encoded protein: CASSSRTGGGETQYF.

The chain is built from TRBV19 and TRBJ2-5; the D gene is possibly TRBD1 (6 bases). The germline V gene has CDR1 LNHDA and CDR2 SQIVND (reference sequence). CDR3 length: 15 amino acids. V lost 7 bases to trimming and J lost 4 bases, with 19 bases between them. The CDR3, as DNA: TGTGCCAGTAATGCGAGGCAGGGGAGAGGAGAGACCCAGTACTTC. Translating gives CASNARQGRGETQYF. The full variable domain, with the rest looked up from reference TRBV19 and TRBJ2-5, is DGGITQSPKYLFRKEGQNVTLSCEQNLNHDAMYWYRQDPGQGLRLIYYSQIVNDFQKGDIAEGYSVSREKKESFPLTVTSAQKNPTAFYLCASNARQGRGETQYFGPGTRLLVL.

V is TRBV19 and J is TRBJ1-2; 7 nucleotides agree with TRBD1. This CDR3 comprises 14 residues. The V and J ends lost 4 bases and 4 bases, in that order; junction bases with no gene match: 6. Looked up from germline, CDR1 is LNHDA and CDR2 is SQIVND (reference sequence). In DNA form, the CDR3 reads TGTGCCAGTAGTACCACGTCAGGGGGCTATGGCTACACCTTC. Its protein product is CASSTTSGGYGYTF.

In its sample, this clone was seen once. The CDR3 protein is CASSVPGTGIWRHTEAFF. CDR3 sequence (DNA): TGTGCCAGTAGTGTACCCGGGACAGGCATTTGGAGACACACTGAAGCTTTCTTT. The genes are TRBV19 and TRBJ1-1; TRBD1 matches 8 bases. Trimming cost V 5 bases and J 3 bases; bases outside gene matches: 17. The CDR3 loop spans 18 amino acids. Germline CDR1 LNHDA, CDR2 SQIVND (reference sequence).

V and J are TRBV19 and TRBJ2-7; TRBD1 matches 10 bases. Germline assignment: CDR1 LNHDA and CDR2 SQIVND (reference sequence). The CDR3 has 16 amino acids. The V and J ends lost 8 bases and 2 bases, in that order; junction bases with no gene match: 12. The CDR3 region is CASARWRDRGTYEQYF. CDR3 coding DNA: TGTGCCAGTGCCCGATGGCGGGACAGGGGAACCTACGAGCAGTACTTC.

The rearrangement uses TRBV7-2 and TRBJ2-1; 10 bases align to TRBD1. This CDR3 is 16 amino acids long. Germline CDR1 reads SGHTA; CDR2 reads FQGNSA. J gave up 6 bases and V 5 bases, and 10 bases lay outside the gene matches. The chain's CDR3 is CASSEVRDRGSNEQFF. As DNA, the CDR3 is TGTGCCAGCAGCGAGGTTAGGGACAGGGGAAGCAATGAGCAGTTCTTC.

CDR3 amino acids: CSVEWGRRQGTGELFF. The DNA of the CDR3 is TGCAGCGTTGAGTGGGGGCGGAGACAGGGGACCGGGGAGCTGTTTTTT. The V call is TRBV29-1, the J call TRBJ2-2; TRBD1 aligns across 8 bases. The germline V gene encodes CDR1 SQVTM and CDR2 ANQGSEA. The junction had 11 bases not matched to a gene; V was cut back by 3 bases and J by 5 bases. The CDR3 spans 16 residues.

Here the CDR3 DNA reads TGCGCCAGCAGTCAATCGGCCCTACAGGGTCTAGACTATGGCTACACCTTC. This gives the protein CASSQSALQGLDYGYTF. The chain links TRBV23-1 to TRBJ1-2, with D possibly being TRBD1 (6 bases). TRBV23-1 is placed among ORFs of uncertain function. With 0 bases removed from V and 3 bases from J, the gap between germline ends came to 17 bases. The CDR3 sequence is 17 residues long.

The chain couples TRBV4-3 to TRBJ2-1, with D possibly being TRBD2 (6 bases). V lost 1 base and J 7 bases, leaving 14 bases between the germline ends. The CDR3 loop spans 15 amino acids. The V gene's germline CDR1 is LGHNA and CDR2 YSLEER. The chain's CDR3 is CASSQGTTGRNEQFF. CDR3 DNA sequence: TGCGCCAGCAGCCAAGGGACTACCGGAAGGAATGAGCAGTTCTTC.

This clone was seen a single time. This rearrangement joins TRBV2 to TRBJ1-2; tentative D call: TRBD1 (6 bases). Germline V gene sequence: CDR1 SNHLY, CDR2 FYNNEI. Trimming left V 5 bases short and J 8 bases short, with 15 bases between. The CDR3 has 13 residues. The CDR3 loop is CASSPPGVGGYTF. CDR3 coding DNA: TGTGCCAGCAGTCCACCAGGGGTAGGCGGCTACACCTTC. The full variable domain, completed using reference TRBV2 and TRBJ1-2, is EPEVTQTPSHQVTQMGQEVILRCVPISNHLYFYWYRQILGQKVEFLVSFYNNEISEKSEIFDDQFSVERPDGSNFTLKIRSTKLEDSAMYFCASSPPGVGGYTFGSGTRLTVV.

The rearrangement uses TRBV15 and TRBJ2-1, with 7 bases aligning to TRBD2. CDR3 size: 13 residues. V was pared by 3 bases and J by 13 bases, with 9 bases of the junction left unmatched. Germline V CDR1 and CDR2: LNHNV, YYDKDF (reference sequence). The DNA for the CDR3 is TGTGCCACCAGCAGCGAAGAAAGCGGGAAACAGTTCTTC. Amino acids: CATSSEESGKQFF.

This clone has a handful of counts. The genes are TRBV7-8 and TRBJ2-2; D unclear. Germline loops: CDR1 SGHVS, CDR2 FQNEAQ. The CDR3 is made up of 15 amino acids. The germline V and J ends were trimmed by 1 base and 0 bases, with 6 bases remaining between them. The CDR3 bases are TGTGCCAGCAGCTTAGGGGCCTCGAACACCGGGGAGCTGTTTTTT. This translates into CASSLGASNTGELFF.

In its sample, this clone was seen once. The V and J genes are TRBV7-3 and TRBJ1-1; TRBD1 is a possible D gene (5 bases). Trimming left V 5 bases short and J 11 bases short, with 18 bases between. The CDR3 totals 13 residues. Looked up from germline, CDR1 is SGHTA and CDR2 is FQGTGA. This chain's CDR3 is CASSPIPGGTAFF. CDR3 coding DNA: TGTGCCAGCAGCCCGATACCGGGGGGTACGGCTTTCTTT.

The rearrangement uses TRBV5-8 and TRBJ2-2; 12 bases line up with TRBD1. V was pared by 4 bases and J by 7 bases, with 8 bases of the junction left unmatched. Germline V lookup: CDR1 SGHTS, CDR2 YDEGEE. The CDR3 has 16 residues. CDR3 nucleotide sequence: TGTGCCAGCAGCAGTCCGGGACAGGGGGCGATCGGGGAGCTGTTTTTT. Its translation: CASSSPGQGAIGELFF.

This clone turned up a few times. The same CDR3 arises from other DNA sequences in this sample as well. This sequence joins TRBV27 and TRBJ2-1; 8 bases match TRBD1. Trimming at V came to 2 bases and at J to 7 bases, leaving 7 bases not matched to a gene. The CDR3 extends over 15 amino acids. Looked up from germline, CDR1 is MNHEY and CDR2 is SMNVEV (reference sequence). This chain's CDR3 is CASSLVAGGGNEQFF. CDR3 DNA sequence: TGTGCCAGCAGTTTAGTGGCAGGGGGCGGGAATGAGCAGTTCTTC.

This sequence joins TRBV5-1 and TRBJ2-4; no firm D call. The CDR3 consists of 16 residues. Between the trimmed V and J ends, which lost 4 bases and 0 bases, there was a span of 14 bases. Germline V lookup: CDR1 SGHRS, CDR2 YFSETQ. The CDR3 DNA is TGCGCCAGCAGCCAGACTCCTCTTCTAGCCAAAAACATTCAGTACTTC. Protein product: CASSQTPLLAKNIQYF. Drawing the rest from reference TRBV5-1 and TRBJ2-4, the complete variable domain is KAGVTQTPRYLIKTRGQQVTLSCSPISGHRSVSWYQQTPGQGLQFLFEYFSETQRNKGNFPGRFSGRQFSNSRSEMNVSTLELGDSALYLCASSQTPLLAKNIQYFGAGTRLSVL.

The V call is TRBV30, the J call TRBJ1-3; D is unresolved. The V gene's germline CDR1 is GTSNPN and CDR2 SVGIG (reference sequence). The ends were cut back, 2 bases at V and 10 bases at J, with 18 bases in the middle. The CDR3 runs 14 residues. Written as DNA, the CDR3 is TGTGCCTGGAGTCTGACCGGTGGGCCCCTAACCATATATTTT. Amino acids: CAWSLTGGPLTIYF.